Ten or more counts support the clone carrying this T cell receptor (beta chain). The antigen is unknown. Germline lookup yields CDR1 SNHLY and CDR2 FYNNEI. The V end was cut by 9 bases, the J end by 4 bases, with 13 bases between. The CDR3 contains 13 residues. The data were obtained in a study of T cells in Graves' hyperthyroidism and ophthalmopathy. Background on the study: It was at initial diagnosis, before any treatment, that peripheral blood was collected. General study points: Ophthalmopathy onset followed model prediction by a median around six months. Clonotypes that were expanded in thyroid above 0.001 mostly appeared in blood too.

The source material, RNA transcripts, was used to amplify TCR beta CDR3 regions. Using the HTBI primer set, a first-round RT-PCR was run on the TCR CDR3. TCRdb redid the calling of the multiplex PCR reads with MiXCR, one entry per CDR3 protein. The sample includes some 350,000 distinct CDR3 sequences, about a fifth of them seen just once. The TCR sequence derives from a young woman with Graves' hyperthyroidism. Sequencing input: blood. The rearrangement uses TRBV2 and TRBJ1-3; D possibly corresponds to TRBD1 (5 bases). Written as DNA, the CDR3 is TGTGCCAGAAGGGCCGGGGCGGGAAACACCATATATTTT. As protein: CARRAGAGNTIYF.